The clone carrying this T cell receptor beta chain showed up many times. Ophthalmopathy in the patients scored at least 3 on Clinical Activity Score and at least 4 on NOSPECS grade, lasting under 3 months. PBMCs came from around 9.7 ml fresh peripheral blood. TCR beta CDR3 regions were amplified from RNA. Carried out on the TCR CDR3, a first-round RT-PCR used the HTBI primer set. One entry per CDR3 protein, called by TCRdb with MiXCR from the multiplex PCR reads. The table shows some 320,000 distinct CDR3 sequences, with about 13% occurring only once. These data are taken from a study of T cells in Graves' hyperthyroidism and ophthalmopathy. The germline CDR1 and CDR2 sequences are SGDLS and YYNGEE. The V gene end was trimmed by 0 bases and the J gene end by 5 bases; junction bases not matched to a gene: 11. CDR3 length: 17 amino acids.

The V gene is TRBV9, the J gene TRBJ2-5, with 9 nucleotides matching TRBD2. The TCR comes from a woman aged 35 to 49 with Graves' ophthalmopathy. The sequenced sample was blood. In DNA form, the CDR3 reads TGTGCCAGCAGCGTAGGGGGAGCGGGGGGCCGGAGGGAGACCCAGTACTTC. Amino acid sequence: CASSVGGAGGRRETQYF.